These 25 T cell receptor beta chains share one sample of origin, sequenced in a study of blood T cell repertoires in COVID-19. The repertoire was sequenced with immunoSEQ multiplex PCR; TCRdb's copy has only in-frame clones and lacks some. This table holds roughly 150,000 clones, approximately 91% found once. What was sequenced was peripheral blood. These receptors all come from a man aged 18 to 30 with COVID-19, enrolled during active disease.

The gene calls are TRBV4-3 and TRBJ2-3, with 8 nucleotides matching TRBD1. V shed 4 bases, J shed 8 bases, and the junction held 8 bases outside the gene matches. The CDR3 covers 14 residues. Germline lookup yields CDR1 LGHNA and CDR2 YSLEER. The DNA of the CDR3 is TGCGCCAGCAGCCTAGGACAGGGAACAAGTACGCAGTATTTT. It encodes CASSLGQGTSTQYF.

CDR3 residues: CASSLARGYNEQFF. The CDR3 region has the DNA TGTGCCAGCAGTTTAGCCAGGGGCTACAATGAGCAGTTCTTC. The chain couples TRBV27 to TRBJ2-1, with D perhaps TRBD1 (6 bases). Germline CDR1 and CDR2: MNHEY and SMNVEV (reference sequence). The CDR3 contains 14 residues. Trimming pared 2 bases from V and 3 bases from J, leaving 8 bases between.

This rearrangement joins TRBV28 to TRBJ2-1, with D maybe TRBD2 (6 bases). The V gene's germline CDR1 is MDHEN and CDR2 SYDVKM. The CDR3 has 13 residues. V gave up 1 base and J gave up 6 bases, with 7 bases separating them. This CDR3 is CASSLFGSNEQFF. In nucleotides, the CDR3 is TGTGCCAGCAGTTTATTCGGGAGCAATGAGCAGTTCTTC.

CDR3 bases: TGTGCCAGCAGCAACGGGAACACTGAAGCTTTCTTT. This translates into CASSNGNTEAFF. The chain links TRBV11-3 to TRBJ1-1; D uncertain. The CDR3 loop spans 12 amino acids. The V and J ends lost 5 bases and 1 base respectively, with 5 bases between them. The germline CDR1 and CDR2 sequences are SGHNT and YENEEA.

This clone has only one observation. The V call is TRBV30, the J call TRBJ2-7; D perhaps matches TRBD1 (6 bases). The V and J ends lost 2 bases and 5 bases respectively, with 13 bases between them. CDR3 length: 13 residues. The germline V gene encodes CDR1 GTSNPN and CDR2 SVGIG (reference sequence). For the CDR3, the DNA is TGTGCCTGGAGTCCCACTGACAGGAACGAGCAGTACTTC. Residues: CAWSPTDRNEQYF.

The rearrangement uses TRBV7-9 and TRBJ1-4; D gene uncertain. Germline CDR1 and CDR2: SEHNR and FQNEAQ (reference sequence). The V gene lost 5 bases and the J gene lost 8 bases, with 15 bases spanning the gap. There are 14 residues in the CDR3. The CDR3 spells CASSGFFGSEKLFF. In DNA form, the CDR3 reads TGTGCCAGCAGCGGTTTCTTTGGGAGCGAAAAACTGTTTTTT.

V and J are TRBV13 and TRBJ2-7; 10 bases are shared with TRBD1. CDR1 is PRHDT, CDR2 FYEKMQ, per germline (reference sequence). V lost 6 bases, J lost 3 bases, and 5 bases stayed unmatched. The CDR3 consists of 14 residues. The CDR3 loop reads CASRSGQGIYEQYF. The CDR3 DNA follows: TGTGCCAGCAGGTCGGGACAGGGGATCTACGAGCAGTACTTC. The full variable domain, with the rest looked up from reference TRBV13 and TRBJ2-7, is AAGVIQSPRHLIKEKRETATLKCYPIPRHDTVYWYQQGPGQDPQFLISFYEKMQSDKGSIPDRFSAQQFSDYHSELNMSSLELGDSALYFCASRSGQGIYEQYFGPGTRLTVT.

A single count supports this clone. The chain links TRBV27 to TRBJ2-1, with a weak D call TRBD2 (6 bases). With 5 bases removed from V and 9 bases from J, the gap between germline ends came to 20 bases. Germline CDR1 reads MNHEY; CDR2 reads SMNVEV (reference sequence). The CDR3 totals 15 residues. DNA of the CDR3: TGTGCCAGCAGTGTCCCTTCCAGCGGGTACGGTGAGCAGTTCTTC. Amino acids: CASSVPSSGYGEQFF.

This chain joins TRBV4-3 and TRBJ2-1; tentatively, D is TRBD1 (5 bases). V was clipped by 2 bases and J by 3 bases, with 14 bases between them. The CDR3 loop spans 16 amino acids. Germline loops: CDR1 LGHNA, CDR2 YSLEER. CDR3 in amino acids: CASSQTGRSVYNEQFF. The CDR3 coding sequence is TGCGCCAGCAGCCAAACAGGTCGATCCGTCTACAATGAGCAGTTCTTC.

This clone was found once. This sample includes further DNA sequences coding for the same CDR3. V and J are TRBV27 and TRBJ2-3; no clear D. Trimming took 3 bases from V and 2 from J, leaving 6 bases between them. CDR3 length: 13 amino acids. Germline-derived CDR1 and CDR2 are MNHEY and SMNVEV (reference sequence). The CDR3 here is CASSLAVTDTQYF. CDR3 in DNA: TGTGCCAGCAGTTTGGCGGTCACAGATACGCAGTATTTT.

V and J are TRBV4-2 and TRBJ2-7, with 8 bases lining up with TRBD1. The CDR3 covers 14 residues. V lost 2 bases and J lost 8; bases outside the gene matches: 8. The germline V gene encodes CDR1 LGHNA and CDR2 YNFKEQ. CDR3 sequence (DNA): TGTGCCAGCAGCCAACCGGACAGGGATATGAAGCAGTACTTC. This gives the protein CASSQPDRDMKQYF.

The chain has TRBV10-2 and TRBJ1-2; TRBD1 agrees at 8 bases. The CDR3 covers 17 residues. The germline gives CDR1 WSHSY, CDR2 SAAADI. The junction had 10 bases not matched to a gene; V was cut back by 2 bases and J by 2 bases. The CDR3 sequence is CASSEQGADLFNYGYTF. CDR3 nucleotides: TGCGCCAGCAGTGAGCAGGGGGCGGATCTTTTCAACTATGGCTACACCTTC.

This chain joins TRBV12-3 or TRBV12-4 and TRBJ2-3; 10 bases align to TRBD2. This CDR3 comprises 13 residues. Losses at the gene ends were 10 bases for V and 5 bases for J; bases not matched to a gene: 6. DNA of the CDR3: TGTGCCATCAGAGCGGGAGGGTTAGATACGCAGTATTTT. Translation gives CAIRAGGLDTQYF.

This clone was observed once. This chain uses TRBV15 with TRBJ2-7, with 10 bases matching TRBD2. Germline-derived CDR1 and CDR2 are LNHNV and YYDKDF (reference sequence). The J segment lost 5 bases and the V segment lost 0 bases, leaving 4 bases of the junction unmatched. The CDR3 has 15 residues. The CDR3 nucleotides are TGTGCCACCAGCAGAGAAGCGGGAGGGCCGGACGAGCAGTACTTC. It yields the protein CATSREAGGPDEQYF.

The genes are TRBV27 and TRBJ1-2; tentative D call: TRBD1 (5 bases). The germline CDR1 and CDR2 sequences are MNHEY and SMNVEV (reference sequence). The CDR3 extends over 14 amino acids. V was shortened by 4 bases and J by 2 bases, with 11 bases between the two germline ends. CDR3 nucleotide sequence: TGTGCCAGCAGTTCGCGGGACGGAAACTATGGCTACACCTTC. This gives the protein CASSSRDGNYGYTF.

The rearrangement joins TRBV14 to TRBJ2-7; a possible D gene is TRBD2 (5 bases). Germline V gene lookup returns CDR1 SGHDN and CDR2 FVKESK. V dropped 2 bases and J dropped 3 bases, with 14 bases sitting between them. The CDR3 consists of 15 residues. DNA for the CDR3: TGTGCCAGCAGCCAATCGCCGCCGGAGGTCTACGAGCAGTACTTC. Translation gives CASSQSPPEVYEQYF.

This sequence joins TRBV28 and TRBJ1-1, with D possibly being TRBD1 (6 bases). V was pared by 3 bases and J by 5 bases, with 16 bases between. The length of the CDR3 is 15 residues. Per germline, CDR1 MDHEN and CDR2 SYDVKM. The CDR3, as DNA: TGTGCCAGCAGTTTCTCCAGGGGAGGGCGAACTGAAGCTTTCTTT. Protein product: CASSFSRGGRTEAFF.

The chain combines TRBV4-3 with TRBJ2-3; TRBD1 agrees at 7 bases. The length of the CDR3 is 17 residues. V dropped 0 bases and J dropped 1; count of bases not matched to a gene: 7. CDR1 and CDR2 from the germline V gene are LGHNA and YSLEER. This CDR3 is CASSQDPTGSGTDTQYF. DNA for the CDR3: TGCGCCAGCAGCCAAGACCCGACAGGGTCAGGCACAGATACGCAGTATTTT.

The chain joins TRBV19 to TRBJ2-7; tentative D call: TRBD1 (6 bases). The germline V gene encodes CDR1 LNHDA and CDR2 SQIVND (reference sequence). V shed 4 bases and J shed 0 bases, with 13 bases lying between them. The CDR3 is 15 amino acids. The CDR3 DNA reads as TGTGCCAGTAGTACTTCGGTAGGGGGCTCCTACGAGCAGTACTTC. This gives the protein CASSTSVGGSYEQYF.

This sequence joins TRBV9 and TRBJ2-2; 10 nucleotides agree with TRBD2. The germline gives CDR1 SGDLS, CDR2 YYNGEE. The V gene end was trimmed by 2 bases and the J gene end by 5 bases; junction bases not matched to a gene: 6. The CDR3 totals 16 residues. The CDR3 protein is CASSVASGRETGELFF. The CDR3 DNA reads TGTGCCAGCAGCGTTGCTAGCGGGAGAGAAACCGGGGAGCTGTTTTTT. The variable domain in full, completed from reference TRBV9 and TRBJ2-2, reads DSGVTQTPKHLITATGQRVTLRCSPRSGDLSVYWYQQSLDQGLQFLIQYYNGEERAKGNILERFSAQQFPDLHSELNLSSLELGDSALYFCASSVASGRETGELFFGEGSRLTVL.

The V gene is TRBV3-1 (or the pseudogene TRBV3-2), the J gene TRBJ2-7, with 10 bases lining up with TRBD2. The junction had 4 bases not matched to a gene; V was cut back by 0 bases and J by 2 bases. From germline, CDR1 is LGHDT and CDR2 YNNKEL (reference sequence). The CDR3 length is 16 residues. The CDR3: CASSQEGLAGAYEQYF. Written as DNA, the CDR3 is TGTGCCAGCAGCCAAGAAGGCCTAGCGGGAGCCTACGAGCAGTACTTC.

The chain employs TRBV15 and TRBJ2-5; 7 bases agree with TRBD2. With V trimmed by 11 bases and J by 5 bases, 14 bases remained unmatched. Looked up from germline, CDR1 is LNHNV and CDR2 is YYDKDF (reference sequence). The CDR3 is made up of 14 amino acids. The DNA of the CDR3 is TGTGCCGCCGCCGCGGGGGTCGGAGGGGAGACCCAGTACTTC. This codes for CAAAAGVGGETQYF.

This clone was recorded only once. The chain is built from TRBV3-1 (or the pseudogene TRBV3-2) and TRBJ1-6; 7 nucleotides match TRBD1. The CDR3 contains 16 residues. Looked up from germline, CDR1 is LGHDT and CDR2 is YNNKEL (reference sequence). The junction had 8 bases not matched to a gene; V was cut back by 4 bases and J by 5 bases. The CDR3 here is CASSRQAGTDNSPLHF. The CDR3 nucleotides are TGTGCCAGCAGCCGTCAAGCCGGGACAGATAATTCACCCCTCCACTTT.

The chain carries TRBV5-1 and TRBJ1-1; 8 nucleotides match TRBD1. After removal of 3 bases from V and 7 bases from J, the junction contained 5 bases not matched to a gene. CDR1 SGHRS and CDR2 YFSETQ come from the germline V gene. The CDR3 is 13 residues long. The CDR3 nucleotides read TGCGCCAGCAGCTGGGACACAGGGGGTGAAGCTTTCTTT. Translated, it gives CASSWDTGGEAFF.

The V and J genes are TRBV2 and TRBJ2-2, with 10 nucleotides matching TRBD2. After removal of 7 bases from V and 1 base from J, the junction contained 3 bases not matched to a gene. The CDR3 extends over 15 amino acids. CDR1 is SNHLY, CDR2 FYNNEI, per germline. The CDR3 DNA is TGTGCCAGCACTATAGCGGGAGGGAACACCGGGGAGCTGTTTTTT. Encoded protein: CASTIAGGNTGELFF.